This T cell receptor beta chain emerged from a study of blood T cell repertoires in COVID-19. Study background: Researchers got acute and convalescent COVID-19 samples from the United States, Italy and Spain.

Authors' analysis steps: For nucleated cells, counts were estimated from reference gene primer amplification. Sequencing was performed with immunoSEQ multiplex PCR; in TCRdb, only in-frame clones are kept and a portion is missing. The D gene and trimming were derived from the DNA, and the V and J assignments and clone size from that table. This sample yields roughly 32,000 clones, of which over 85% are seen a single time; approximately 0.94% belongs to the top ten. This CDR3 has 14 amino acids. The V end was cut by 1 base, the J end by 1 base, with 7 bases between. Germline assignment: CDR1 LGHDT and CDR2 YNNKEL (reference sequence).

This rearrangement joins TRBV3-1 (or the pseudogene TRBV3-2) to TRBJ1-1; unclear D gene. This sequence was found in a male donor with active COVID-19. Sequencing input: peripheral blood. CDR3 DNA: TGTGCCAGCAGCCAAGTTGGGCAGAACACTGAAGCTTTCTTT. Translating it yields CASSQVGQNTEAFF.